This T cell receptor beta chain originates from a study of prognosis after radiotherapy for stage I lung cancer. Background on the study: The study recorded squamous cell carcinoma in roughly 7 patients and adenocarcinoma in about a dozen. A biologically effective dose of at least 100 Gy came via 3-5 SBRT fractions.

By two-round multiplex PCR, the TCR beta CDR3 was amplified from genomic DNA. During first-round PCR, primers specific to each TRBV and TRBJ gene were used. TCRdb analysed the multiplex PCR reads with MiXCR anew, one entry per CDR3 protein. The data hold some 17,000 distinct CDR3 sequences, with 29% observed a single time. The CDR3 is 14 amino acids. In germline, CDR1 is SGHKS, CDR2 YYEKEE (reference sequence). A remark on this clonotype: This could be a read error, since a much larger clone is one nucleotide away.

This clonotype originated in a donor over 45 with non-small cell lung cancer. The chain employs TRBV5-5 and TRBJ2-5; 7 bases agree with TRBD1. This specimen consisted of PBMCs, obtained before or after stereotactic body radiation therapy (not recorded which). DNA of the CDR3: TGTGTCAGCAGCTCTGACAGGGTTGGAGAGACCCAGTACTTC. Translated: CVSSSDRVGETQYF.